This T cell receptor beta chain was sequenced in a study of T cells in Graves' hyperthyroidism and ophthalmopathy. Study in general: Blood from the periphery was taken at initial diagnosis, before any treatment.

This clonotype was detected many times. What it recognizes is unknown. Study-level findings and limits: The model identified upcoming ophthalmopathy a median around 6 months ahead of onset.

RNA transcripts served as the template for amplifying TCR beta CDR3 regions. First-round RT-PCR of the TCR CDR3 relied on the HTBI primer set. TCRdb itself ran the multiplex PCR reads through MiXCR, one entry per CDR3 protein. The sample lists 300,000 to 400,000 distinct CDR3 sequences, roughly 21% seen once, with under 55% in the top ten. Diagnoses rested on clinical symptoms, serum thyroxine and TRAb, thyroid ultrasound and orbital computed tomography. This sequence originates from a woman between 45 and 65 years old with Graves' hyperthyroidism. Sequencing input: blood.

The CDR3 DNA sequence: TGTGCCTGGAGTAAACAGGGGATGAGCTCCTACAATGAGCAGTTCTTC. It is translated as CAWSKQGMSSYNEQFF. The V call is TRBV30, the J call TRBJ2-1, with 7 bases lining up with TRBD1. J lost 0 bases, V lost 2 bases, and 7 bases had no gene match. Germline V lookup: CDR1 GTSNPN, CDR2 SVGIG (reference sequence). The CDR3 totals 16 residues.